The source of this T cell receptor beta chain is a study of T cell responses to AZD1222 COVID-19 vaccine. Findings and caveats of the study: After the peak T cell response, and only then, were repertoires sampled. Spike-wide vaccine-associated CD4 TCRs dominated at 160-218 and 743-854. Nearly half of spike-specific TCRs reportedly go after variant regions that carry no mutations. Clonal diversity may have been underestimated, and the donors were mostly white British, with more females than males.

A word on this clone: The antigen is unknown.

Deletions cut 1 base from V and 6 bases from J, with 12 bases between. This CDR3 contains 14 residues. Germline CDR1 is LGHNA and CDR2 is YSLEER. Only in-frame clones appear in the TCRdb table, and some are missing; sequencing was by immunoSEQ multiplex PCR. The data contain under 300,000 clones, 80% to 95% of them singletons. The chain recombines TRBV4-3 with TRBJ1-1; D ambiguous. The receptor's source is an adult in good health. The sample here was peripheral blood, taken on day 0 of AZD1222 vaccination. DNA for the CDR3: TGCGCCAGCAGCCAAGTAATATGGAGCTCTGAAGCTTTCTTT. Translation gives CASSQVIWSSEAFF.